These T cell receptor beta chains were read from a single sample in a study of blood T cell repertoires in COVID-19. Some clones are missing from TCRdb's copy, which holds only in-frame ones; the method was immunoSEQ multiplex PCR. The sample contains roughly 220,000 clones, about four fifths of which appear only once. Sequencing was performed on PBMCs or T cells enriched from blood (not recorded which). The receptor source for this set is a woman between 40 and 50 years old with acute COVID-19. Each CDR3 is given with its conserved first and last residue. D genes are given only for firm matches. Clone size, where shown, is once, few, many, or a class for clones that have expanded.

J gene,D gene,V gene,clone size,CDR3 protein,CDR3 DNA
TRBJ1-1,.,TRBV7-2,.,CASSATANTEAFF,TGTGCCAGCAGCGCTACAGCGAACACTGAAGCTTTCTTT
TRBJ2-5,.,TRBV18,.,CASSHSLEEGGETQYF,TGTGCCAGCTCACATTCCCTGGAGGAAGGGGGAGAGACCCAGTACTTC
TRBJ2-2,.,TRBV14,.,CASSAYGGGTGELFF,TGTGCCAGCAGCGCGTACGGGGGTGGTACCGGGGAGCTGTTTTTT
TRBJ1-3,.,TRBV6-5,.,CASGKTGPGNTIYF,TGTGCCAGCGGAAAAACAGGGCCCGGAAACACCATATATTTT
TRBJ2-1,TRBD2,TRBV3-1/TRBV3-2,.,CASSGGGYNEQFF,TGTGCCAGCTCGGGGGGGGGTTACAATGAGCAGTTCTTC
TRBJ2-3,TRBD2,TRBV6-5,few,CASSSASGKDTQYF,TGTGCCAGCAGTTCGGCTAGCGGGAAGGATACGCAGTATTTT
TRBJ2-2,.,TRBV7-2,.,CASGLGGNTGELFF,TGTGCCAGCGGATTGGGGGGGAACACCGGGGAGCTGTTTTTT
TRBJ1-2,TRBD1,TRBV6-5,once,CASSTTGVRGYTF,TGTGCCAGCAGTACGACAGGGGTCCGGGGCTACACCTTC
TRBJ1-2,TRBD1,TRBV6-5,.,CASGQGHGYTF,TGTGCCAGCGGACAGGGACACGGCTACACCTTC
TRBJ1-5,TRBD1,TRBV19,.,CASSRTGRGNQPQHF,TGTGCCAGTAGTCGGACAGGGAGGGGCAATCAGCCCCAGCATTTT
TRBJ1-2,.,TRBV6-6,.,CASSKGEDYGYTF,TGTGCCAGCAGTAAAGGGGAGGACTATGGCTACACCTTC
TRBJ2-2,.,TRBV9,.,CASSVGSSYNTGELFF,TGTGCCAGCAGCGTCGGGTCATCATACAACACCGGGGAGCTGTTTTTT
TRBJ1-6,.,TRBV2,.,CASKAGPSPLHF,TGTGCCAGCAAAGCTGGGCCTTCACCCCTCCACTTT
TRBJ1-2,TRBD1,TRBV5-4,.,CASSEYRGLGYTF,TGTGCCAGCAGCGAATACAGGGGGCTTGGCTACACCTTC
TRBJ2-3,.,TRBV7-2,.,CASSLARPPDTQYF,TGTGCCAGCAGCTTAGCGAGGCCCCCAGATACGCAGTATTTT
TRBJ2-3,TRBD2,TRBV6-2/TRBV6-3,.,CASSLPGRGNPTDTQYF,TGTGCCAGCAGCCTGCCGGGGCGGGGGAACCCCACAGATACGCAGTATTTT